This TCR beta chain was found in a study of T cell repertoires in ileal Crohn's disease. Study details: Median disease duration was nearly eight years; roughly 35% smoked at surgery. About half of patients got postoperative therapy: roughly 12 thiopurines, approximately 17 anti-TNF. Findings of the study overall: Mucosal expansions were suggested to be mainly CD8 T cells.

Losses at the gene ends were 4 bases for V and 9 bases for J; bases not matched to a gene: 7. CDR3 length equals 13 residues. The V gene's germline CDR1 is SGHRS and CDR2 YFSETQ. Profiled with immunoSEQ multiplex PCR; TCRdb holds only in-frame clones, not every one. The table records over 1,500 clones, approximately 79% of them present only once. This clone appeared a single time. Its antigen remains unknown. Sequencing input: ileal tissue. The chain is built from TRBV5-1 and TRBJ2-1; TRBD1 agrees at 7 bases. This clonotype was obtained from an adult with Crohn's disease. CDR3 loop: CASSTLQGIEQFF. The CDR3 coding sequence is TGCGCCAGCAGCACCTTACAGGGGATTGAGCAGTTCTTC.